This T cell receptor (beta chain) was sequenced during a study of OX40 agonist ivuxolimab in advanced cancers. Across the study: Patients assigned to dose escalation were diagnosed with hepatocellular carcinoma, melanoma, renal cell or head and neck cancer. Checkpoint inhibitors had been given previously to roughly 40% of patients.

V lost 3 bases, J lost 0 bases, and 10 bases lay in between. The CDR3 sequence is 15 residues long. Germline V gene sequence: CDR1 MNHEY, CDR2 SMNVEV (reference sequence). Overall study findings and caveats: CD4+ and CD8+ blood T cells expanded clonally by week 6 at 0.1 to 3.0 mg/kg.

Sequenced by immunoSEQ multiplex PCR; TCRdb stores in-frame clones only, minus some. The data show about 24,000 clones, with 84% seen just once and 25% to 30% held by the top ten. By its share, this clone is medium-sized. Its antigen is still unknown. The starting material was CD4+ or CD8+ T cells sorted from blood, obtained in a trial of the OX40 agonist ivuxolimab. This sequence was found in an adult with an advanced solid tumor such as melanoma, head and neck, liver or kidney cancer. This chain links TRBV27 with TRBJ2-3; D remains unclear. The CDR3 sequence is CASSLYYRSTDTQYF. Here the CDR3 DNA reads TGTGCCAGCAGTTTGTACTACCGTAGCACAGATACGCAGTATTTT.